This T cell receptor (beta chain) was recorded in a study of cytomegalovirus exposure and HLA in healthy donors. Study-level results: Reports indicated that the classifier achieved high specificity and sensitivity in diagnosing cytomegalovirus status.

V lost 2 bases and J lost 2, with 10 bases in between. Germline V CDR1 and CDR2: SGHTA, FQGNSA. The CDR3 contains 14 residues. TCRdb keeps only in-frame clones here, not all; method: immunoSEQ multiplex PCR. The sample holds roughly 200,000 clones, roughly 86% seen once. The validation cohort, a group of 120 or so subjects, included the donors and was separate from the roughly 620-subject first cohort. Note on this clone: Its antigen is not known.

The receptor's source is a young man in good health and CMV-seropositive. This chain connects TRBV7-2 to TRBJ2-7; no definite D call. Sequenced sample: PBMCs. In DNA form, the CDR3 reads TGTGCCAGCAGCTTAATCGGTACGGCCTACGAGCAGTACTTC. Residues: CASSLIGTAYEQYF.